This T cell receptor beta chain was retrieved from a study of T cells in women clearing cervical HPV infection. Study overall: Controls gave blood once infection was undetectable; cases at lesion identification. Case blood was drawn a median approximately 21 weeks after lesion detection. Study-wide results and caveats: Cases carried less TRBV6-7 than controls: 0.11% versus 0.16%.

Profiling relied on immunoSEQ multiplex PCR, and the TCRdb table lists in-frame clones only, not all of them. Here the sample table reports tens of thousands of clones. V was cut by 7 bases and J by 3 bases, with 15 bases left in between. In germline, CDR1 is SNHLY, CDR2 FYNNEI. There are 15 residues in the CDR3. A word on this clone: The antigen remains unidentified. Sequencing ends 3 residues short of the CDR3 end; the germline J gene provides the rest.

This rearrangement joins TRBV2 to TRBJ1-4; D gene uncertain. The sequencing input was blood buffy coat. The TCR comes from a woman between 18 and 69 years old with a cervical HPV16 infection that either progressed to CIN3+ or cleared (not recorded which). Here the CDR3 reads CASTATGLSNEKLFF. Incomplete CDR3 DNA: TGTGCCAGCACGGCGACGGGGTTGTCTAATGAAAAA.